The 32 T cell receptor beta chains below all came from one sample that was sequenced in a study of identical twins. MiXCR, run by TCRdb on the 5' RACE reads, gives a single entry per CDR3 protein. Here the sample spans about 240,000 distinct CDR3 sequences, about 13% being singletons. These same data were also listed under a study on yellow fever vaccine responses in identical twins.

Sequenced input: memory (CD45RO+) T cells sorted from blood. Receptor source: a woman younger than 35 in good health.

DNA of the CDR3: TGTGCCAGCAGTTTATCGGGACAGTCCTACGAGCAGTACTTC. Amino acids: CASSLSGQSYEQYF. The chain joins TRBV6-5 to TRBJ2-7; TRBD1 agrees at 7 bases. CDR3 size: 14 residues. The germline CDR1 and CDR2 sequences are MNHEY and SVGAGI. Losses at the gene ends were 4 bases for V and 1 base for J; bases not matched to a gene: 4.

This clonotype was seen more than once but under ten times. The J gene is TRBJ2-7, the V gene TRBV20-1; 7 bases are a match to TRBD2. The V gene end was trimmed by 6 bases and the J gene end by 0 bases; junction bases not matched to a gene: 14. The V gene's germline CDR1 is DFQATT and CDR2 SNEGSKA (reference sequence). The CDR3 length is 16 residues. The CDR3 loop reads CSAQQGAGLSSYEQYF. In nucleotides, the CDR3 is TGCAGTGCCCAGCAGGGAGCGGGGTTAAGCTCCTACGAGCAGTACTTC.

This clonotype has just one count. At one of its ends the junction is not consistent with the germline gene, which may arise from a read error. The chain uses TRBV28 and TRBJ2-1, with 9 bases that match TRBD2. This CDR3 has 12 residues. CDR1 is MDHEN, CDR2 SYDVKM, per germline. CDR3 sequence: CASSRWREGCIF. DNA of the CDR3: TGTGCCAGCAGTCGATGGCGGGAGGGTTGCATCTTC.

This clonotype was counted a few times. This chain joins TRBV20-1 and TRBJ2-2; D is uncertain. Per germline, CDR1 DFQATT and CDR2 SNEGSKA (reference sequence). The CDR3 runs to 15 residues. The V gene lost 0 bases and the J gene lost 3 bases, with 11 bases spanning the gap. The CDR3: CSARDFRTDTGELFF. CDR3 DNA sequence: TGCAGTGCTAGAGATTTTCGGACGGACACCGGGGAGCTGTTTTTT.

This clonotype has ten or more counts. V is TRBV11-2 and J is TRBJ2-1, with TRBD1 as a possible D gene (6 bases). V dropped 1 base and J dropped 7 bases, with 8 bases sitting between them. CDR3 size: 13 residues. The germline V gene has CDR1 SGHAT and CDR2 FQNNGV. Here the CDR3 reads CASSLVRGNEQFF. As DNA, the CDR3 is TGTGCCAGCAGCTTAGTTAGGGGGAATGAGCAGTTCTTC.

A remark on this clonotype: Given a much more abundant clone one base away, this may be a read error. V and J are TRBV11-2 and TRBJ2-1, with TRBD2 identical over 11 bases. The J call may not be correct, given that the DNA end is closer to TRBJ2-7. CDR3 length equals 17 residues. CDR1 is SGHAT and CDR2 is FQNNGV in the germline V gene. Written as DNA, the CDR3 is TGTGCCAGCAGCCGACGAACCGGGACTAGCGGCTACAATGAGCAGTACTTC. This translates into CASSRRTGTSGYNEQYF.

The J gene is TRBJ1-4, the V gene TRBV6-1, with D uncertain. CDR1 is MNHNS, CDR2 SASEGT, per germline. Trimming removed 6 bases at V and 4 bases at J, with 9 bases between. This CDR3 spans 13 amino acids. The chain's CDR3 is CASSQRHNEKLFF. The DNA for the CDR3 is TGTGCCAGCAGCCAGAGACATAATGAAAAACTGTTTTTT.

This clonotype was seen a handful of times. V is TRBV7-2 and J is TRBJ2-3, with a tentative D call TRBD1 (5 bases). V lost 5 bases and J 7 bases, leaving 19 bases between the germline ends. Germline CDR1 reads SGHTA; CDR2 reads FQGNSA. The CDR3 length is 15 residues. The CDR3 protein is CASSDPRGFGNTQYF. The CDR3 DNA is TGTGCCAGCAGCGACCCAAGGGGATTTGGGAATACGCAGTATTTT.

The chain employs TRBV4-1 and TRBJ2-6; D unresolved. The germline V gene has CDR1 MGHRA and CDR2 YSYEKL. V was clipped by 3 bases and J by 1 base, with 19 bases between them. The CDR3 is made up of 19 amino acids. The chain's CDR3 is CASSHLLTKTASGANVLTF. The CDR3 bases are TGCGCCAGCAGCCACCTCTTAACGAAAACGGCATCTGGGGCCAACGTCCTGACTTTC.

This rearrangement joins TRBV18 to TRBJ2-5; TRBD1 might be the D (6 bases). Trimming stripped 3 bases from V and 2 bases from J, with 10 bases between. Germline V lookup: CDR1 KGHSH, CDR2 LQKENI. CDR3 size: 14 residues. The CDR3 DNA sequence: TGTGCCAGCTCACCGACAGGCACTCAAGAGACCCAGTACTTC. Protein product: CASSPTGTQETQYF.

Only a few counts were recorded for this clonotype. The chain is built from TRBV20-1 and TRBJ2-1, with 7 bases aligning to TRBD2. V shed 2 bases and J 7 bases; nucleotides not matched to a gene: 5. The CDR3 sequence is 13 residues long. Germline values: CDR1 DFQATT, CDR2 SNEGSKA (reference sequence). The CDR3 DNA sequence: TGCAGTGCTAGACGGGAGGTAGGGAATGAGCAGTTCTTC. Amino acid sequence: CSARREVGNEQFF.

V usage is TRBV20-1 and J usage is TRBJ2-1, with 8 bases identical to TRBD2. The CDR3 length is 13 residues. Trimming cost V 8 bases and J 8 bases; bases outside gene matches: 11. Germline CDR1 is DFQATT and CDR2 is SNEGSKA (reference sequence). This CDR3 is CSPGSGSSDEQFF. The CDR3 DNA follows: TGCAGTCCCGGGAGCGGGAGTTCGGATGAGCAGTTCTTC.

This clonotype was observed a few times. V is TRBV28 and J is TRBJ2-3, with D perhaps given as TRBD1 or TRBD2 (6 bases each). The V end was cut by 8 bases, the J end by 7 bases, with 22 bases between. The CDR3 spans 15 residues. Germline V gene lookup returns CDR1 MDHEN and CDR2 SYDVKM. CDR3 nucleotides: TGTGCCAGCCTCGAGGTTCGGGGGCGGGACTATACGCAGTATTTT. Translation gives CASLEVRGRDYTQYF.

CDR3 region: CATSWRQPGANVLTF. CDR3 in DNA: TGTGCCACCAGCTGGCGACAGCCTGGGGCCAACGTCCTGACTTTC. The genes are TRBV15 and TRBJ2-6; D is perhaps TRBD1 (5 bases). The CDR3 runs 15 residues. Germline-derived CDR1 and CDR2 are LNHNV and YYDKDF (reference sequence). Trimming pared 5 bases from V and 2 bases from J, leaving 10 bases between.

This clonotype appeared many times. V is TRBV3-1 and J is TRBJ2-7; tentative D call: TRBD1 (6 bases). V was cut by 4 bases and J by 0 bases, with 10 bases left in between. This CDR3 spans 14 amino acids. The germline CDR1 and CDR2 sequences are LGHDT and YNNKEL (reference sequence). CDR3 nucleotides: TGTGCCAGCAGCCGATCGGACAGCTCCTACGAGCAGTACTTC. This sequence encodes CASSRSDSSYEQYF.

This chain links TRBV25-1 with TRBJ2-7; possibly TRBD1 or TRBD2 for D (6 bases each). The V end was cut by 4 bases, the J end by 4 bases, with 26 bases between. The CDR3 is 18 residues long. CDR1 and CDR2 (germline): MGHDK, SYGVNS. CDR3 DNA: TGTGCCAGCAGTGCCCCAGTGGAGTTTAGGGGGGCGCATTACGAGCAGTACTTC. The encoded protein is CASSAPVEFRGAHYEQYF.

This clonotype was recorded a few times. The chain uses TRBV20-1 and TRBJ2-3, with D possibly being TRBD1 or TRBD2 (5 bases each). The CDR3 is 15 amino acids. With 0 bases removed from V and 2 bases from J, the gap between germline ends came to 12 bases. In germline, CDR1 is DFQATT, CDR2 SNEGSKA (reference sequence). DNA of the CDR3: TGCAGTGCTAGAGATCTTGAGGGGCCCACAGATACGCAGTATTTT. It specifies CSARDLEGPTDTQYF.

This clonotype was found many times. V gene TRBV2 combines with J gene TRBJ2-1; D is unclear. The ends were cut back, 8 bases at V and 5 bases at J, with 13 bases in the middle. In germline, CDR1 is SNHLY, CDR2 FYNNEI. The CDR3 runs 13 residues. The CDR3 is CASLLSQNNEQFF. CDR3 in DNA: TGTGCCAGCTTACTCAGCCAGAACAATGAGCAGTTCTTC.

This clonotype has just a few counts. The CDR3 DNA reads TGCAGTGCTAGTAGGTGGGAGCAGTACTTC. It yields the protein CSASRWEQYF. The V gene is TRBV20-1, the J gene TRBJ2-7; D is ambiguous. The CDR3 runs 10 residues. V shed 3 bases and J shed 7 bases, with 7 bases lying between them. Germline lookup yields CDR1 DFQATT and CDR2 SNEGSKA (reference sequence).

This clonotype came up many times. This chain connects TRBV29-1 to TRBJ2-5; 9 positions match TRBD2. Trimming took 5 bases from V and 6 from J; bases not matched to a gene: 13. CDR3 length: 15 residues. Germline V lookup: CDR1 SQVTM, CDR2 ANQGSEA. The CDR3 region is CSVQHLAGWGKTQYF. The CDR3 nucleotides read TGCAGCGTTCAGCACCTAGCGGGATGGGGAAAGACCCAGTACTTC.

The V call is TRBV6-5, the J call TRBJ2-7; TRBD1 aligns across 10 bases. J was trimmed by 7 bases and V by 4 bases; bases with no gene match: 13. This CDR3 spans 16 amino acids. Looked up from germline, CDR1 is MNHEY and CDR2 is SVGAGI. Here the CDR3 reads CASSSNPGQGPYEQYF. The CDR3 coding sequence is TGTGCCAGCAGTTCAAATCCGGGACAGGGGCCTTATGAGCAGTACTTC.

The sample holds a few counts of this clonotype. The chain joins TRBV3-1 to TRBJ1-3; D not certain. CDR1 is LGHDT, CDR2 YNNKEL, per germline (reference sequence). The V gene lost 2 bases and the J gene lost 8 bases, with 7 bases spanning the gap. The CDR3 length is 12 residues. The CDR3 sequence is CASSQWGDTIYF. CDR3 DNA sequence: TGTGCCAGCAGCCAATGGGGTGACACCATATATTTT.

This clonotype showed up many times. J is TRBJ1-3 and V is TRBV30; possibly TRBD1 for D (5 bases). The CDR3 spans 15 residues. Germline V gene sequence: CDR1 GTSNPN, CDR2 SVGIG (reference sequence). The V gene lost 2 bases and the J gene lost 0 bases, with 11 bases spanning the gap. This CDR3 is CAWSTGMNSGNTIYF. CDR3 bases: TGTGCCTGGAGTACAGGAATGAACTCTGGAAACACCATATATTTT.

This clonotype was seen only a few times. The chain combines TRBV5-1 with TRBJ2-3; TRBD1 is a possible D gene (7 bases). Germline-derived CDR1 and CDR2 are SGHRS and YFSETQ. The V end was cut by 5 bases, the J end by 2 bases, with 15 bases between. This CDR3 has 15 amino acids. This chain's CDR3 is CASSLEGADTDTQYF. The CDR3 region has the DNA TGCGCCAGCAGTCTGGAGGGGGCAGACACAGATACGCAGTATTTT.

Only a few counts were recorded for this clonotype. This chain links TRBV27 with TRBJ2-7; D may be TRBD1 (6 bases). This CDR3 has 13 residues. The germline V gene has CDR1 MNHEY and CDR2 SMNVEV (reference sequence). The V gene lost 5 bases and the J gene lost 7 bases, with 15 bases spanning the gap. CDR3 in DNA: TGTGCCAGCAGTACACAGGGCCAGAGGGAGCAGTACTTC. Translation: CASSTQGQREQYF.

The chain recombines TRBV5-1 with TRBJ1-5, with TRBD1 identical over 11 bases. CDR3 length equals 16 residues. Germline V gene sequence: CDR1 SGHRS, CDR2 YFSETQ. V trimming: 1 base; J trimming: 6 bases; junction bases outside the gene matches: 6. CDR3 DNA sequence: TGCGCCAGCAGCTTGACTGGGACAGGGGGAGGTCAGCCCCAGCATTTT. This codes for CASSLTGTGGGQPQHF.

J is TRBJ2-1 and V is TRBV7-6; D is perhaps TRBD2 (6 bases). The germline V gene has CDR1 SGHVS and CDR2 FNYEAQ. The CDR3 runs to 13 residues. The V end lost 3 bases, the J end lost 7 bases, and 10 bases lay between the germline ends. The CDR3 spells CASSLTRGNEQFF. The CDR3 DNA is TGTGCCAGCAGCTTGACCCGGGGGAATGAGCAGTTCTTC.

This clonotype was counted only a few times. The rearrangement joins TRBV18 to TRBJ1-5; D not certain. Germline V lookup: CDR1 KGHSH, CDR2 LQKENI. There are 13 residues in the CDR3. Trimming removed 3 bases from V and 5 bases from J, with 8 bases in between. CDR3 coding DNA: TGTGCCAGCTCACCCTCTTGGGATCAGCCCCAGCATTTT. Residues: CASSPSWDQPQHF. Full variable domain (missing parts from reference TRBV18 and TRBJ1-5): NAGVMQNPRHLVRRRGQEARLRCSPMKGHSHVYWYRQLPEEGLKFMVYLQKENIIDESGMPKERFSAEFPKEGPSILRIQQVVRGDSAAYFCASSPSWDQPQHFGDGTRLSIL.

This clonotype was recorded many times. The V and J genes are TRBV29-1 and TRBJ2-1, with 11 positions matching TRBD2. The ends lost 6 bases at V and 7 bases at J; junction bases unmatched: 5. The CDR3 is 13 residues long. Germline loops: CDR1 SQVTM, CDR2 ANQGSEA. CDR3: CSVRLAGRNEQFF. The CDR3 region has the DNA TGCAGCGTCCGACTAGCGGGGAGGAATGAGCAGTTCTTC.

This clonotype occurred many times. The rearrangement links TRBV20-1 to TRBJ2-1; TRBD2 matches at 8 bases. CDR1 is DFQATT, CDR2 SNEGSKA, per germline (reference sequence). V was pared by 1 base and J by 9 bases, with 11 bases of the junction left unmatched. The CDR3 is 15 amino acids. The CDR3: CSARVMSGREGEQFF. The CDR3 bases are TGCAGTGCTAGAGTTATGAGCGGGAGAGAGGGTGAGCAGTTCTTC.

This clonotype came up many times. The chain is built from TRBV30 and TRBJ2-2; 7 nucleotides agree with TRBD1. With 4 bases clipped from V and 1 base from J, the junction kept 6 bases outside the gene matches. This CDR3 has 15 residues. Germline V gene data show CDR1 as GTSNPN and CDR2 as SVGIG (reference sequence). The chain's CDR3 is CAWTRQGVNTGELFF. CDR3 nucleotide sequence: TGTGCCTGGACAAGGCAGGGGGTGAACACCGGGGAGCTGTTTTTT.

The table lists this clonotype with many counts. The gene calls are TRBV12-3 or TRBV12-4 and TRBJ1-1; D gene uncertain. V was pared by 6 bases and J by 4 bases, with 3 bases between. The length of the CDR3 is 10 residues. DNA for the CDR3: TGTGCCAGCAGGGGCACTGAAGCTTTCTTT. Encoded protein: CASRGTEAFF.